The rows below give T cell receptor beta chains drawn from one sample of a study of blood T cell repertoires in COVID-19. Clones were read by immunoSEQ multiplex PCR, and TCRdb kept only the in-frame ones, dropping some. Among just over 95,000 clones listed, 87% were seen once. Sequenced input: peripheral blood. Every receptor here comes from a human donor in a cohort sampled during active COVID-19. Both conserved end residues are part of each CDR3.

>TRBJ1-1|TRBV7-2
CASSEGVNTEAFF
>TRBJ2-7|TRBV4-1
CASSQISGGTHSYEQYF
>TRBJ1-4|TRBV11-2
CASSSNRGREKLFF
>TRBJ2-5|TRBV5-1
CASSLVIGGGAQETQYF
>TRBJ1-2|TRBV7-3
CASSQDSNYGYTF
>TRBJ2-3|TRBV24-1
CATSGAGIGDTQYF
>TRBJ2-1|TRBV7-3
CASRGTQKVNEQFF
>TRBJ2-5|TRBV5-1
CASSLGGGEETQYF
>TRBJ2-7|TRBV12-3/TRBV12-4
CASSFKREGPRVF
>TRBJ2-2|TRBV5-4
CASSFSSGGSNTGELFF
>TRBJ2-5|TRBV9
CASSGDPQARGETQYF
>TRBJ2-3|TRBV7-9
CASRNRVSTDTQYF
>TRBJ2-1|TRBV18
CASSPKSRLAGYNEQFF